This paragraph reports one TCR beta chain. Antigen: not known. Repertoires were generated with immunoSEQ multiplex PCR, while TCRdb's copy carries only in-frame clones and drops some. This sample has approximately 120,000 clones; about 93% occur once, and the top ten carry about 1%. This entry belongs to a study of T cell responses to AZD1222 COVID-19 vaccine. Whole-study findings and limits: At baseline, seropositivity was found in only six or seven AZD1222 recipients.

Germline lookup yields CDR1 SNHLY and CDR2 FYNNEI. The CDR3 covers 14 residues. The germline V and J ends were trimmed by 9 bases and 0 bases, with 11 bases remaining between them. Sequenced material: peripheral blood, taken on day 0 of AZD1222 vaccination. The V and J genes are TRBV2 and TRBJ2-2, with D perhaps matching TRBD1 (6 bases). This receptor was taken from an adult in good health. This chain's CDR3 is CARKDSTNTGELFF. Here the CDR3 DNA reads TGTGCCAGAAAGGACAGTACGAACACCGGGGAGCTGTTTTTT.